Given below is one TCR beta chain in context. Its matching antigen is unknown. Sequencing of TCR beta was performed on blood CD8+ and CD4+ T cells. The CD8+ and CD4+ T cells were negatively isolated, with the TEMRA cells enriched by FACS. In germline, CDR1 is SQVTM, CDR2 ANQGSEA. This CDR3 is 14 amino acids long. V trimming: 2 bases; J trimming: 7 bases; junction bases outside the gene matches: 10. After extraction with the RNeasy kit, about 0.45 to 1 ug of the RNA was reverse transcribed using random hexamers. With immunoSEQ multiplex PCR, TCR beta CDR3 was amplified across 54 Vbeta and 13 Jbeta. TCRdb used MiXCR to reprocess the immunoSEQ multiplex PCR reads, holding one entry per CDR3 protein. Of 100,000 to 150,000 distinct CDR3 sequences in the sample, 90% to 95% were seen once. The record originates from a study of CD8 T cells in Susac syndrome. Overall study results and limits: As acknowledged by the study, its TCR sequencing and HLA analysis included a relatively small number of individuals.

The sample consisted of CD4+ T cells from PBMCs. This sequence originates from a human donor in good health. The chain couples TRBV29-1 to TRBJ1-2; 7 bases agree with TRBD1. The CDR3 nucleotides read TGCAGCGTTGAACCTACAGGGGCTGTGAGTGGCTACACCTTC. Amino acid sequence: CSVEPTGAVSGYTF.